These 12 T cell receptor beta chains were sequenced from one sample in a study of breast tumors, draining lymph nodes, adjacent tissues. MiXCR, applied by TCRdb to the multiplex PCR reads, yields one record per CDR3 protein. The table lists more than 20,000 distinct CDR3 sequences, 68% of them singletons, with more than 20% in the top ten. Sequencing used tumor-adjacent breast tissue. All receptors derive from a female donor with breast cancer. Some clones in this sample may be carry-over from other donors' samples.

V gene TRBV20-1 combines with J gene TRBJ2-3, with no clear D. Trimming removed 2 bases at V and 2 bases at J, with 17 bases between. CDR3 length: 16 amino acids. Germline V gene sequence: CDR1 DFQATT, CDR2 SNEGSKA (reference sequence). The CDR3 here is CSARLLTGRITDTQYF. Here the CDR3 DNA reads TGCAGTGCTAGACTACTCACCGGACGGATCACAGATACGCAGTATTTT.

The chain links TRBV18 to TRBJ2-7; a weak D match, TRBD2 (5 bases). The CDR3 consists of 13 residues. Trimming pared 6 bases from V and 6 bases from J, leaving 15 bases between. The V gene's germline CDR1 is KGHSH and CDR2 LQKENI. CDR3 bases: TGTGCCAGCTCGCAAGTTCGGGGTCTCGAGCAGTACTTC. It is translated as CASSQVRGLEQYF.

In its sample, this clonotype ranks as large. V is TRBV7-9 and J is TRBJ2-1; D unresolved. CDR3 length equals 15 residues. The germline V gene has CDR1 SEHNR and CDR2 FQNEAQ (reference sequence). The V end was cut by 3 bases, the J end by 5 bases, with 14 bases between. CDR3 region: CASSFGRHPHNEQFF. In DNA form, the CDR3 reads TGTGCCAGCAGCTTCGGACGCCACCCCCACAATGAGCAGTTCTTC.

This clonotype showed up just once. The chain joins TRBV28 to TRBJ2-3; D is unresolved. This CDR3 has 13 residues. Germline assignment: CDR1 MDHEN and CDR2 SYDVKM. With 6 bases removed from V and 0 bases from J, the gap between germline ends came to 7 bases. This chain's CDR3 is CASRVGSTDTQYF. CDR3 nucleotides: TGTGCCAGCAGAGTGGGCAGCACAGATACGCAGTATTTT.

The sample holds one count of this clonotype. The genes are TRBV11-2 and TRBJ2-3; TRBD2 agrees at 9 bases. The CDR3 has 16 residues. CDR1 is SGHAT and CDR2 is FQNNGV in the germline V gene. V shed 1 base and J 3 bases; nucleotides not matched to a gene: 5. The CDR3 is CASSLGGLARTDTQYF. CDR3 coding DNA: TGTGCCAGCAGCTTAGGGGGACTAGCCCGTACAGATACGCAGTATTTT. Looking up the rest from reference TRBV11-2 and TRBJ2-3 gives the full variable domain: EAGVAQSPRYKIIEKRQSVAFWCNPISGHATLYWYQQILGQGPKLLIQFQNNGVVDDSQLPKDRFSAERLKGVDSTLKIQPAKLEDSAVYLCASSLGGLARTDTQYFGPGTRLTVL.

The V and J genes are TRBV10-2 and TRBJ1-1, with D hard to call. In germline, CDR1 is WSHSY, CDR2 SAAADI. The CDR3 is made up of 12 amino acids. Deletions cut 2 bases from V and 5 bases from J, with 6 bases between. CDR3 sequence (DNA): TGCGCCAGCAGTGAGGCTCTTACTGAAGCTTTCTTT. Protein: CASSEALTEAFF.

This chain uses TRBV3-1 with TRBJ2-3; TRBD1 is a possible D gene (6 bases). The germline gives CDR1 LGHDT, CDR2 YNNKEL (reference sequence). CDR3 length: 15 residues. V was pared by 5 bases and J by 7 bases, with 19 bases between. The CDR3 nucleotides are TGTGCCAGCAGCTTAACCGGGACATCCAGTTATACGCAGTATTTT. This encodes CASSLTGTSSYTQYF.

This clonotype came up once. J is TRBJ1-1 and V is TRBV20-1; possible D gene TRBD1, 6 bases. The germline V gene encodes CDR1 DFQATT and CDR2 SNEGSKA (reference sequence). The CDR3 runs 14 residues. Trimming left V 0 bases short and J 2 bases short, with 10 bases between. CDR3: CSARDPRGNTEAFF. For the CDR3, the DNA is TGCAGTGCTAGAGATCCCAGGGGTAACACTGAAGCTTTCTTT.

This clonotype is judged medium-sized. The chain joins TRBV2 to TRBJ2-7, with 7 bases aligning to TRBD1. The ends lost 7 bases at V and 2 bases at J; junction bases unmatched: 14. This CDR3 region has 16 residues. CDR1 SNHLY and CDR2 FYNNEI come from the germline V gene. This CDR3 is CASTLGGQVSTYEQYF. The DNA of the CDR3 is TGTGCCAGCACATTGGGTGGACAGGTGAGCACCTACGAGCAGTACTTC.

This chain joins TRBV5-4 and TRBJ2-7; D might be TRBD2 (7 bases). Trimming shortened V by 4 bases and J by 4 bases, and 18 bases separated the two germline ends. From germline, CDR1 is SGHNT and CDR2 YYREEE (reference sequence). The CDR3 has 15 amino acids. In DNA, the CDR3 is TGTGCCAGCAGCCTGCCTGGGGGGGGCCCTTACGAGCAGTACTTC. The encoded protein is CASSLPGGGPYEQYF.

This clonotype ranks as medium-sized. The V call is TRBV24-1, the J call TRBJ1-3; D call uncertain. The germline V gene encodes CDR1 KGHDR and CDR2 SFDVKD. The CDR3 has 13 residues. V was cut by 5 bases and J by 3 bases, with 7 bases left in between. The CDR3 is CATSVTGGNTIYF. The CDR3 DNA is TGTGCCACCAGTGTAACGGGTGGAAACACCATATATTTT.

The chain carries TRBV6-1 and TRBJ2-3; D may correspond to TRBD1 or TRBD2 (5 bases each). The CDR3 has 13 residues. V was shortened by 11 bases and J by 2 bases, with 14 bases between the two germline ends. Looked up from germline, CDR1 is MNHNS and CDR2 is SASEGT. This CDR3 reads CAAGGDHTDTQYF. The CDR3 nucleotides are TGTGCCGCCGGTGGGGACCACACAGATACGCAGTATTTT.